What follows describes a single T cell receptor beta chain. The sample belongs to a study of T-cell reconstitution after alpha-beta-depleted transplantation in children. The CDR3 is 15 residues long. Germline loops: CDR1 MNHEY, CDR2 SVGAGI. Trimming left V 2 bases short and J 0 bases short, with 8 bases between. TCRbeta library construction was performed incorporating unique molecular identifiers. Via MiXCR, TCRdb re-called the PCR reads, giving one row per CDR3 protein. The sample records about 500,000 distinct CDR3 sequences, about an eighth being singletons. This receptor was identified in a female patient aged 2-9 years who had a stem cell transplant for aplastic anemia, so the T cells may come from the graft donor. Sequenced material: PBMCs, mostly from graft donor cells, taken 180 days after TCRalphabeta/CD19-depleted stem cell transplant. This chain links TRBV6-5 with TRBJ1-3, with D unclear. In DNA, the CDR3 is TGTGCCAGCAGTTACATGCGAAGCTCTGGAAACACCATATATTTT. It specifies CASSYMRSSGNTIYF.